Below, 19 T cell receptor beta chains from the same sample are listed, as sequenced in a study of blood T cells in healthy people across ages. A sample-barcoded 5' primer and a J-beta primer mix were used in a second PCR of about 6 to 12 cycles. TCRdb re-called the 5' RACE reads with MiXCR, one entry per CDR3 protein. Of some 730,000 distinct CDR3 sequences listed, 20% to 25% were seen once; the top ten hold around a fifth. Sequences were obtained from blood. The receptors stem from a man aged 65-85 years in good health.

The chain uses TRBV5-1 and TRBJ2-7; D is possibly TRBD1 (5 bases). Trimming cost V 3 bases and J 2 bases, with 9 bases left between them. The CDR3 length is 13 residues. CDR1 and CDR2 from the germline V gene are SGHRS and YFSETQ. CDR3 loop: CASSSPGPYEQYF. The CDR3 DNA follows: TGCGCCAGCAGCTCGCCAGGGCCCTACGAGCAGTACTTC.

The V call is TRBV20-1, the J call TRBJ2-7; no clear D gene. Trimming removed 4 bases at V and 2 bases at J, with 9 bases between. CDR1 DFQATT and CDR2 SNEGSKA come from the germline V gene (reference sequence). The CDR3 extends over 12 amino acids. The CDR3 nucleotides are TGCAGTGCTAAAACAGACCCCTACGAGCAGTACTTC. Translation gives CSAKTDPYEQYF.

This clonotype was seen a few times. As DNA, the CDR3 is TGTGCCAGTAGTTCACAGGGGGGCACAGATACGCAGTATTTT. This sequence encodes CASSSQGGTDTQYF. The chain combines TRBV19 with TRBJ2-3, with 8 nucleotides matching TRBD1. CDR3 length: 14 amino acids. J was trimmed by 1 base and V by 5 bases; bases with no gene match: 2. Per germline, CDR1 LNHDA and CDR2 SQIVND (reference sequence).

This clonotype was seen more than once but under ten times. The chain has TRBV21-1 and TRBJ1-2; the listed D gene, TRBD1, was not tested against the DNA. TRBV21-1 is described as a pseudogene. This CDR3 has 15 amino acids. This chain's CDR3 is CASSKATGEGYGYTF. DNA of the CDR3: TGTGCCAGCAGCAAAGCTACAGGGGAGGGCTATGGCTACACCTTC.

The chain recombines TRBV29-1 with TRBJ2-3; the D gene is possibly TRBD1 (6 bases). V was trimmed by 4 bases and J by 2 bases, leaving 13 bases between them. CDR1 and CDR2 from the germline V gene are SQVTM and ANQGSEA. The CDR3 spans 14 residues. CDR3 in amino acids: CSVVFGGHTDTQYF. For the CDR3, the DNA is TGCAGCGTTGTTTTTGGGGGCCACACAGATACGCAGTATTTT.

This clonotype came up once. The CDR3 DNA follows: TGTGCCAGCAGCCAAGTAACGGATATGGTCCGGATGATGAACACTGAAGCTTTCTTT. The encoded protein is CASSQVTDMVRMMNTEAFF. The V call is TRBV14, the J call TRBJ1-1; D not certain. Germline lookup yields CDR1 SGHDN and CDR2 FVKESK. The V end lost 1 base, the J end lost 0 bases, and 21 bases lay between the germline ends. CDR3 length equals 19 residues.

This clonotype was seen a handful of times. The rearrangement links TRBV5-4 to TRBJ2-5, with 9 nucleotides matching TRBD2. There are 14 residues in the CDR3. Germline loops: CDR1 SGHNT, CDR2 YYREEE (reference sequence). Losses at the gene ends were 3 bases for V and 4 bases for J; bases not matched to a gene: 4. Here the CDR3 DNA reads TGTGCCAGCAGCTGGAAGCGGGAGGCAGAGACCCAGTACTTC. It is translated as CASSWKREAETQYF.

This clonotype was counted between two and nine times. The chain couples TRBV12-3 or TRBV12-4 to TRBJ1-1, with D tentatively TRBD1 (5 bases). Between the trimmed V and J ends, which lost 6 bases and 5 bases, there was a span of 19 bases. This CDR3 is 15 amino acids long. The CDR3 sequence is CASRSGGGSLTEAFF. DNA of the CDR3: TGTGCCAGCAGGTCCGGGGGGGGTTCGTTGACTGAAGCTTTCTTT.

Remarks on this clonotype: In this CDR3 the conserved last residue, phenylalanine or tryptophan, is missing, so a read error is likely. The V gene is TRBV6-2 or TRBV6-3, the J gene TRBJ1-2; D unclear. Trimming took off 6 bases at V and 3 bases at J, with 23 bases between the two ends. The CDR3 is made up of 17 amino acids. The germline V gene has CDR1 MNHEY and CDR2 SVGEGT. The CDR3, as DNA: TGTGCCAGCAGCCTCCTTCCGGGAGACAAAAGATACTATGGCTACACCCTC. Amino acid sequence: CASSLLPGDKRYYGYTL.

This clonotype has a count of ten or more. The chain recombines TRBV5-1 with TRBJ1-2; D ambiguous. CDR1 and CDR2 (germline): SGHRS, YFSETQ. The CDR3 has 15 amino acids. V was pared by 0 bases and J by 2 bases, with 11 bases between. Here the CDR3 DNA reads TGCGCCAGCAGCTTGGGGTTACCACAGAACTATGGCTACACCTTC. Amino acids: CASSLGLPQNYGYTF.

The chain joins TRBV28 to TRBJ1-2, with a weak D call TRBD1 (5 bases). Trimming removed 6 bases at V and 8 bases at J, with 19 bases between. The CDR3 sequence is 14 residues long. The V gene's germline CDR1 is MDHEN and CDR2 SYDVKM. CDR3 protein: CASSLRGTGGGYTF. The DNA of the CDR3 is TGTGCCAGCAGCCTGAGAGGGACGGGCGGCGGCTACACCTTC.

The chain employs TRBV9 and TRBJ2-5; TRBD1 aligns across 7 bases. Trimming at V came to 3 bases and at J to 4 bases, leaving 3 bases not matched to a gene. The V gene's germline CDR1 is SGDLS and CDR2 YYNGEE. The CDR3 has 13 residues. The CDR3 nucleotides read TGTGCCAGCAGCGCTCGACAGGGAGAGACCCAGTACTTC. It encodes CASSARQGETQYF.

There are a few counts of this clonotype. This chain links TRBV6-5 with TRBJ2-7; D unclear. The CDR3 sequence is 14 residues long. Deletions cut 6 bases from V and 3 bases from J, with 15 bases between. Germline loops: CDR1 MNHEY, CDR2 SVGAGI. The CDR3 sequence: CASRKTDRHYEQYF. CDR3 in DNA: TGTGCCAGCAGGAAGACTGACCGCCACTACGAGCAGTACTTC.

The CDR3 protein is CSARNPAESTDTQYF. The CDR3 nucleotides are TGCAGTGCTAGAAACCCGGCGGAAAGCACAGATACGCAGTATTTT. The chain uses TRBV20-1 and TRBJ2-3, with D unclear. CDR1 and CDR2 from the germline V gene are DFQATT and SNEGSKA (reference sequence). The length of the CDR3 is 15 residues. The germline V and J ends were trimmed by 2 bases and 0 bases, with 12 bases remaining between them.

This clonotype was counted between two and nine times. The rearrangement links TRBV12-3 or TRBV12-4 to TRBJ2-3; D perhaps matches TRBD2 (7 bases). The CDR3 is 15 residues long. Deletions cut 8 bases from V and 0 bases from J, with 15 bases between. CDR3 protein: CASFTAGASTDTQYF. CDR3 DNA: TGTGCCAGCTTCACGGCGGGGGCTAGCACAGATACGCAGTATTTT.

In its sample, this clonotype was seen a few times. The chain recombines TRBV7-8 with TRBJ2-2; TRBD1 aligns across 7 bases. The CDR3 spans 15 residues. CDR1 and CDR2 from the germline V gene are SGHVS and FQNEAQ. V dropped 5 bases and J dropped 1; count of bases not matched to a gene: 4. The chain's CDR3 is CASSPRDRNTGELFF. CDR3 nucleotides: TGTGCCAGCAGCCCCCGGGACAGGAACACCGGGGAGCTGTTTTTT.

Ten or more counts support this clonotype. J is TRBJ1-3 and V is TRBV7-9; D perhaps matches TRBD1 (5 bases). The CDR3 sequence is 16 residues long. The V and J ends lost 5 bases and 0 bases respectively, with 14 bases between them. The V gene's germline CDR1 is SEHNR and CDR2 FQNEAQ (reference sequence). CDR3 sequence (DNA): TGTGCCAGCAGCAGAGCAGGGCCCAACTCTGGAAACACCATATATTTT. It yields the protein CASSRAGPNSGNTIYF.

This clonotype was seen only a few times. The chain employs TRBV12-3 or TRBV12-4 and TRBJ1-3; no definite D call. This CDR3 is built from 14 residues. Trimming cost V 6 bases and J 3 bases, with 12 bases left between them. The CDR3 spells CASRKQAGGNTIYF. DNA for the CDR3: TGTGCCAGCAGGAAGCAGGCTGGTGGAAACACCATATATTTT.

The chain uses TRBV6-5 and TRBJ1-1; D is undetermined. The CDR3 is made up of 13 amino acids. Trimming shortened V by 5 bases and J by 4 bases, and 11 bases separated the two germline ends. Germline values: CDR1 MNHEY, CDR2 SVGAGI. The CDR3 DNA follows: TGTGCCAGCAGTCGCGGACTGATCACTGAAGCTTTCTTT. This gives the protein CASSRGLITEAFF.